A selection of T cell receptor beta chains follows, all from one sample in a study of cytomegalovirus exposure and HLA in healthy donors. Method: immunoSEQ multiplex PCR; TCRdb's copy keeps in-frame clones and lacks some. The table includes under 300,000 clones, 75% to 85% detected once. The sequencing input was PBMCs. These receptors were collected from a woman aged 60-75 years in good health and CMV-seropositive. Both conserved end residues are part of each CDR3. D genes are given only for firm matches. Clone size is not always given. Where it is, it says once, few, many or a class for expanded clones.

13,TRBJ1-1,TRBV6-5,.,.,CAISAVGENEAFF,TGTGCCATCAGTGCGGTCGGGGAGAATGAAGCTTTCTTT
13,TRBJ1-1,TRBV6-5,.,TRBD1,CASSRDRDTEAFF,TGTGCCAGCAGCCGGGACAGAGACACTGAAGCTTTCTTT
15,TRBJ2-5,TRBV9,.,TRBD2,CASSTRTSGRETQYF,TGTGCCAGCAGCACCCGGACTAGCGGGAGGGAGACCCAGTACTTC
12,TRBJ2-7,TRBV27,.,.,CASSFRTGEQYF,TGTGCCAGCAGTTTCAGAACAGGCGAGCAGTACTTC
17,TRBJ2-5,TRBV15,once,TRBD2,CATSTLTSGRGGETQYF,TGTGCCACCAGCACCCTTACTAGCGGGAGGGGAGGGGAGACCCAGTACTTC
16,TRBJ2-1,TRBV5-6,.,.,CASSLGASGPYNEQFF,TGTGCCAGCAGCCTGGGGGCTAGCGGACCCTACAATGAGCAGTTCTTC
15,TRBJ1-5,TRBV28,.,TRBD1,CASSYEGGFSQPQHF,TGTGCCAGCAGTTATGAAGGGGGCTTCAGTCAGCCCCAGCATTTT
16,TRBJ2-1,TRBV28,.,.,CASSSTRWYSYNEQFF,TGTGCCAGCAGTTCAACTAGATGGTACTCCTACAATGAGCAGTTCTTC
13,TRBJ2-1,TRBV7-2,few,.,CASSSPLGDEQFF,TGTGCCAGCAGCTCCCCACTCGGGGATGAGCAGTTCTTC
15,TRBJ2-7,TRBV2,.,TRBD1,CASRRQGAGKNEQYF,TGTGCCAGCCGCCGACAGGGGGCGGGTAAGAACGAGCAGTACTTC
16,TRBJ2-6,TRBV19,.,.,CASSPLQGRGANVLTF,TGTGCCAGTAGTCCCCTACAGGGACGTGGGGCCAACGTCCTGACTTTC
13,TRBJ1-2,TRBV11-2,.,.,CASSSDSNYGYTF,TGTGCCAGCAGCTCGGACAGTAACTATGGCTACACCTTC
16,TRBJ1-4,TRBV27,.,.,CASSPNLAGAGEKLFF,TGTGCCAGCAGTCCCAACCTGGCAGGGGCCGGGGAAAAACTGTTTTTT
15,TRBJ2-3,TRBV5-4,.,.,CASSSQLTGTDTQYF,TGTGCCAGCAGCTCGCAATTGACTGGCACAGATACGCAGTATTTT
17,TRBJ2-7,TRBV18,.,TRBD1,CASSRDLSGTGFYEQYF,TGTGCCAGCTCACGCGATCTTTCCGGGACAGGGTTCTACGAGCAGTACTTC
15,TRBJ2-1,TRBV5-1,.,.,CASSLGTGLYNEQFF,TGCGCCAGCAGCCTAGGGACTGGACTGTACAATGAGCAGTTCTTC
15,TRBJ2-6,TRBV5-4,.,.,CASSVQGIGANVLTF,TGTGCCAGCAGCGTGCAGGGTATTGGGGCCAACGTCCTGACTTTC
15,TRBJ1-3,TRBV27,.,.,CASSTPRVSGNTIYF,TGTGCCAGCAGTACCCCCCGCGTATCTGGAAACACCATATATTTT
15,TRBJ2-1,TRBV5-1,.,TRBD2,CASSLGGSIDNEQFF,TGCGCCAGCAGCTTGGGCGGGAGTATCGACAATGAGCAGTTCTTC
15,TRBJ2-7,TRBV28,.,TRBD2,CASSLPGGQYYEQYF,TGTGCCAGCAGCCTTCCGGGAGGGCAGTATTACGAGCAGTACTTC
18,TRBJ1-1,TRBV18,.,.,CASSPTRWSAGAKGEAFF,TGTGCCAGCTCACCCACAAGGTGGTCGGCGGGGGCGAAGGGTGAAGCTTTCTTT
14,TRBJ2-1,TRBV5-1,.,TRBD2,CASSLVIAGGEQFF,TGCGCCAGCAGCTTGGTAATAGCGGGAGGGGAGCAGTTCTTC
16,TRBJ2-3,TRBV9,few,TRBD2,CASSVVPGGGTDTQYF,TGTGCCAGCAGCGTAGTCCCGGGAGGGGGCACAGATACGCAGTATTTT
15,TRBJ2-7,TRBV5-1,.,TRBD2,CASSPEAGGPYEQYF,TGCGCCAGCAGCCCGGAGGCGGGAGGGCCCTACGAGCAGTACTTC
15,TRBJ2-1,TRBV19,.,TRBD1,CASKWDRGLIGEQFF,TGTGCCAGTAAGTGGGACAGGGGGCTTATCGGTGAGCAGTTCTTC
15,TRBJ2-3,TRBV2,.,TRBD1,CASSPQQGAADTQYF,TGTGCCAGCAGTCCTCAACAGGGGGCGGCAGATACGCAGTATTTT
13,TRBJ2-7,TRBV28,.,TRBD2,CASSASGSNEQYF,TGTGCCAGCAGTGCTAGCGGGAGCAACGAGCAGTACTTC
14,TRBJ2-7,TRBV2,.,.,CASSLSGYTHEQYF,TGTGCCAGCAGTCTAAGCGGATATACCCACGAGCAGTACTTC
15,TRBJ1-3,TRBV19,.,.,CASSMVPGGGNTIYF,TGTGCCAGTAGTATGGTCCCCGGCGGTGGAAACACCATATATTTT
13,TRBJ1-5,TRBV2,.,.,CASGRGSDQPQHF,TGTGCCAGCGGGCGGGGGTCAGATCAGCCCCAGCATTTT
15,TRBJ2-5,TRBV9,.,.,CASSALDGSQETQYF,TGTGCCAGCAGCGCCCTAGACGGCTCCCAAGAGACCCAGTACTTC
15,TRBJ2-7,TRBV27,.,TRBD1,CASRSGTGDTYEQYF,TGTGCCAGCAGGTCCGGGACAGGGGACACCTACGAGCAGTACTTC
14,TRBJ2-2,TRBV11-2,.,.,CASSRLSGTGELFF,TGTGCCAGCAGCCGGCTTTCGGGCACCGGGGAGCTGTTTTTT
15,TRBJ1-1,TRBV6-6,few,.,CASSYPTLANTEAFF,TGTGCCAGCAGTTACCCCACTCTCGCGAACACTGAAGCTTTCTTT
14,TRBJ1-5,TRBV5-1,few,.,CASSLDQLSKPQHF,TGCGCCAGCAGCCTGGACCAACTAAGCAAGCCCCAGCATTTT
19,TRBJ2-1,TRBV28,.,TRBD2,CASSSPPGLAGSSYNEQFF,TGTGCCAGCAGTTCCCCCCCGGGACTAGCGGGGAGCTCCTACAATGAGCAGTTCTTC
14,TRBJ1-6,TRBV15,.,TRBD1,CATGTGGGGTPLHF,TGTGCCACGGGGACAGGGGGAGGAGGAACACCCCTCCACTTT
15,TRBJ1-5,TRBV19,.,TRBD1,CASREDRGSNQPQHF,TGTGCCAGTAGAGAGGACAGGGGGAGCAATCAGCCCCAGCATTTT
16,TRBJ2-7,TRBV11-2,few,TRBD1,CASSLSPGDSSYEQYF,TGTGCCAGCAGCTTATCCCCCGGGGACAGCTCCTACGAGCAGTACTTC
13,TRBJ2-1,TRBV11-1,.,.,CASSLDSQDEQFF,TGTGCCAGCAGCTTAGACAGCCAGGATGAGCAGTTCTTC
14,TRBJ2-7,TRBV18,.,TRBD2,CARDPGLQTYEQYF,TGTGCCAGGGATCCGGGACTACAAACCTACGAGCAGTACTTC
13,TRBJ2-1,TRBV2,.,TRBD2,CASSGTPGLVPFF,TGTGCCAGCAGTGGGACCCCGGGACTAGTTCCGTTCTTC
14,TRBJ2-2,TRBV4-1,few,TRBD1,CASSQEQGAGELFF,TGCGCCAGCAGCCAAGAACAGGGGGCGGGGGAGCTGTTTTTT
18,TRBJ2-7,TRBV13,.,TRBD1,CASSYNLAGTGSPYEQYF,TGTGCCAGCAGCTACAACCTGGCCGGGACAGGGTCCCCCTATGAGCAGTACTTC
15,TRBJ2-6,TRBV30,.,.,CAWSVGGGGANVLTF,TGTGCCTGGAGTGTTGGGGGAGGTGGGGCCAACGTCCTGACTTTC
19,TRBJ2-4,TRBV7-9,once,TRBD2,CASSAGLAGGPTAKNIQYF,TGTGCCAGCAGCGCCGGACTAGCGGGAGGGCCTACGGCCAAAAACATTCAGTACTTC
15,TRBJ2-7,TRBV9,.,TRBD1,CASSHGQGGSYEQYF,TGTGCCAGCAGCCACGGACAGGGGGGATCCTACGAGCAGTACTTC
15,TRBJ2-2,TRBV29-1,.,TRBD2,CSVTGTSGLTGELFF,TGCAGCGTCACCGGGACTAGCGGTCTTACCGGGGAGCTGTTTTTT
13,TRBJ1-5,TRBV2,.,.,CASRADGNQPQHF,TGTGCCAGCAGAGCCGACGGGAATCAGCCCCAGCATTTT
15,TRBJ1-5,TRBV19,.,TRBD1,CASKGDSYSNQPQHF,TGTGCCAGTAAGGGGGACAGTTATAGCAATCAGCCCCAGCATTTT
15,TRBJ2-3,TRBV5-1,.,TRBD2,CASSPGLADVDTQYF,TGCGCCAGCAGCCCGGGACTAGCGGACGTCGATACGCAGTATTTT
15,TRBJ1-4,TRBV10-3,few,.,CAISEMDRGGEKLFF,TGTGCCATCAGTGAGATGGATAGGGGCGGTGAAAAACTGTTTTTT
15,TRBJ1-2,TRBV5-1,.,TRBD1,CASSARTGGNYGYTF,TGCGCCAGCAGCGCGAGGACAGGGGGCAACTATGGCTACACCTTC
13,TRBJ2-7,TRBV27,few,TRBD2,CASSFSGRNEQYF,TGTGCCAGCAGTTTTAGCGGGAGGAACGAGCAGTACTTC
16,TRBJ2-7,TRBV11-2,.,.,CASSDPAGRENYEQYF,TGTGCCAGCAGCGACCCCGCCGGCAGGGAAAACTACGAGCAGTACTTC
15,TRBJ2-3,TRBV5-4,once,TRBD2,CASTKLAGRTDTQYF,TGTGCCAGCACCAAACTAGCGGGGCGCACAGATACGCAGTATTTT